This T cell receptor beta chain was sequenced for a study of breast tumors, draining lymph nodes, adjacent tissues. TCRdb re-derived calls from the multiplex PCR reads in MiXCR, one entry per CDR3 protein. The sample contains 170,000 or so distinct CDR3 sequences, roughly 30% of which appear only once. The lymph nodes were axillary draining lymph nodes from breast cancer patients. In the case of this clonotype: Its antigen is currently unknown.

The CDR3 has 11 residues. Germline CDR1 reads KGHDR; CDR2 reads SFDVKD. Trimming shortened V by 5 bases and J by 7 bases, and 7 bases separated the two germline ends. Findings and limits, study-wide: Tumor T cell lymph node origin was a supported hypothesis, not proven. The data were judged consistent with most tumor T cells coming from lymph node and expanding in tumor. Luminal-like breast cancer showed significantly higher tumor–nontumor repertoire similarity than basal-like. Tumor TCR diversity was below lymph nodes but above nontumor tissue.

V gene TRBV24-1 combines with J gene TRBJ1-1; tentative D call: TRBD1 (5 bases). The source of this sequence is a female donor with breast cancer. Some clones in this sample may be carry-over from other donors' samples. Specimen: axillary lymph node tissue. The CDR3 DNA is TGTGCCACCAGTGGAGACAGTGAAGCTTTCTTT. It specifies CATSGDSEAFF.